One T cell receptor beta chain is described in this entry. The junction and the germline gene differ at one end; a read error may be behind it. These data originate in a study of tumor and adjacent non-tumor tissue in lung cancer. Germline CDR1 GTSNPN, CDR2 SVGIG (reference sequence). CDR3 length: 12 residues. Three rounds of nested PCR, following a modified ARM-PCR protocol, produced the TCRbeta library. TCRdb independently ran MiXCR on the multiplex PCR reads; one entry per CDR3 protein. The table includes approximately 120,000 distinct CDR3 sequences, over 55% detected once. The template was RNA from unsorted bulk tissue. Distant lung tissue was collected more than 3 cm away from the tumor edge.

This sequence was found in a man aged 55 to 70 with non-small cell lung cancer. Sequencing was done on a sample of distant non-tumor lung tissue. The chain joins TRBV30 to TRBJ1-1; D is uncertain. The chain's CDR3 is CARSTPKTEAFF. The DNA for the CDR3 is TGTGCCCGGAGTACCCCTAAGACTGAAGCTTTCTTT.